This is a list of T cell receptor beta chains from one sample in a study of beta chain features in type 1 diabetes. Sequencing used immunoSEQ multiplex PCR; TCRdb keeps in-frame clones, though not all of them. Among more than 150,000 clones listed, just over 9% were seen once. The material sequenced was central memory CD4+ T cells from blood. Receptors originate from a woman aged 18-29 years in good health. Each CDR3 is given with its conserved first and last residue. A D gene is named only where the DNA matches it firmly. Size values are once, few and many counts, or a class for expanded clones, and some rows have none.

J: TRBJ2-3; V: TRBV19; size: few; D: TRBD2; length: 15; DNA: TGTGCCAGTAGTATCGTGACTAGCGGGGCCGATACGCAGTATTTT; CDR3: CASSIVTSGADTQYF
J: TRBJ2-4; V: TRBV5-8; size: .; D: TRBD2; length: 16; DNA: TGTGCCAGCAGCCTGCCGGGGGGGGCAGCCAAAAACATTCAGTACTTC; CDR3: CASSLPGGAAKNIQYF
J: TRBJ2-3; V: TRBV7-2; size: many; D: .; length: 14; DNA: TGTGCCAGCAGCGCCGATAGTAGCACAGATACGCAGTATTTT; CDR3: CASSADSSTDTQYF
J: TRBJ2-5; V: TRBV7-9; size: many; D: TRBD2; length: 14; DNA: TGTGCCAGCAGCTCCCTGGCGGGAGGGGAGACCCAGTACTTC; CDR3: CASSSLAGGETQYF
J: TRBJ1-5; V: TRBV18; size: .; D: .; length: 15; DNA: TGTGCCAGCTCTCCCCAGGGGAACAGCCATCAGCCCCAGCATTTT; CDR3: CASSPQGNSHQPQHF
J: TRBJ2-3; V: TRBV5-1; size: .; D: .; length: 15; DNA: TGCGCCAGCAGCTTGTTAGGGAGTAGTCCAGATACGCAGTATTTT; CDR3: CASSLLGSSPDTQYF
J: TRBJ2-1; V: TRBV10-3; size: few; D: TRBD2; length: 16; DNA: TGTGCCATCAGTGGGAAACTAGCGGGCGTAAACAATGAGCAGTTCTTC; CDR3: CAISGKLAGVNNEQFF
J: TRBJ1-1; V: TRBV4-1; size: few; D: TRBD1; length: 16; DNA: TGCGCCAGCAGCCCAGGACAGGGGACCCTGAACACTGAAGCTTTCTTT; CDR3: CASSPGQGTLNTEAFF
J: TRBJ2-6; V: TRBV5-1; size: few; D: .; length: 15; DNA: TGCGCCAGCAGCTTACAGGTGGCTGGGGCCAACGTCCTGACTTTC; CDR3: CASSLQVAGANVLTF
J: TRBJ1-2; V: TRBV10-3; size: .; D: TRBD1; length: 17; DNA: TGTGCCATCAGTGAGTCGGCCTCCGGGACAGCGAACTATGGCTACACCTTC; CDR3: CAISESASGTANYGYTF
J: TRBJ1-2; V: TRBV2; size: .; D: TRBD1; length: 14; DNA: TGTGCCAGCAGTCGACAGGGGGCTATGGATGGCTACACCTTC; CDR3: CASSRQGAMDGYTF
J: TRBJ1-1; V: TRBV5-4; size: .; D: .; length: 16; DNA: TGTGCCAGCAGTCGGGGGGGGGCCCCCCAGGACACTGAAGCTTTCTTT; CDR3: CASSRGGAPQDTEAFF
J: TRBJ2-1; V: TRBV2; size: few; D: TRBD2; length: 18; DNA: TGTGCCAGCAGTGCGGGACTAGCGGGACTCAGCTCCTACAATGAGCAGTTCTTC; CDR3: CASSAGLAGLSSYNEQFF
J: TRBJ1-2; V: TRBV18; size: few; D: TRBD1; length: 14; DNA: TGTGCCAGCTCAGACCAGACAGGGGGATATGGCTACACCTTC; CDR3: CASSDQTGGYGYTF
J: TRBJ1-4; V: TRBV9; size: few; D: .; length: 14; DNA: TGTGCCAGCAGCGTAGATCCAGGAATCGAAAAACTGTTTTTT; CDR3: CASSVDPGIEKLFF
J: TRBJ2-5; V: TRBV7-8; size: few; D: TRBD1; length: 15; DNA: TGTGCCAGCAGCTTAGGGACAGGGGGCCAGGAGACCCAGTACTTC; CDR3: CASSLGTGGQETQYF
J: TRBJ1-5; V: TRBV4-1; size: .; D: .; length: 16; DNA: TGCGCCAGCAGCCAGATTATGGGGGCGCGGGGGCAGCCCCAGCATTTT; CDR3: CASSQIMGARGQPQHF
J: TRBJ1-2; V: TRBV4-2; size: .; D: TRBD1; length: 16; DNA: TGTGCCAGCAGCCAAGAATCTGGAGACAGGGGCTATGGCTACACCTTC; CDR3: CASSQESGDRGYGYTF
J: TRBJ2-3; V: TRBV29-1; size: few; D: TRBD1; length: 13; DNA: TGCAGCGCCCGGGACAGGGGGACAGATACGCAGTATTTT; CDR3: CSARDRGTDTQYF
J: TRBJ1-4; V: TRBV6-5; size: .; D: .; length: 14; DNA: TGTGCCAGCAGTTTGGGACACACTAATGAAAAACTGTTTTTT; CDR3: CASSLGHTNEKLFF
J: TRBJ2-1; V: TRBV7-2; size: .; D: .; length: 16; DNA: TGTGCCAGCAGTTACGGCGGGACTGTAGTAGGAAATGAGCAGTTCTTC; CDR3: CASSYGGTVVGNEQFF
J: TRBJ2-5; V: TRBV7-6; size: .; D: .; length: 12; DNA: TGTGCCAGCAGCCGACAGAAAGAGACCCAGTACTTC; CDR3: CASSRQKETQYF
J: TRBJ2-4; V: TRBV7-2; size: .; D: .; length: 15; DNA: TGTGCCAGCAGCTTTCTCACAGGGCCCAAAAACATTCAGTACTTC; CDR3: CASSFLTGPKNIQYF
J: TRBJ1-1; V: TRBV30; size: .; D: .; length: 13; DNA: TGTGCCTGGAGTGGCCAGGGGTACACTGAAGCTTTCTTT; CDR3: CAWSGQGYTEAFF
J: TRBJ1-2; V: TRBV29-1; size: few; D: .; length: 12; DNA: TGCAGCGTTCTCAGGGGCGGCTATGGCTACACCTTC; CDR3: CSVLRGGYGYTF
J: TRBJ2-4; V: TRBV7-6; size: .; D: .; length: 12; DNA: TGTGCCAGCAGCTTGGATCGGGACATTCAGTACTTC; CDR3: CASSLDRDIQYF
J: TRBJ2-2; V: TRBV5-6; size: few; D: .; length: 15; DNA: TGTGCCAGCAACCCGTCGGCGGTGAACACCGGGGAGCTGTTTTTT; CDR3: CASNPSAVNTGELFF
J: TRBJ1-5; V: TRBV6-5; size: .; D: TRBD1; length: 14; DNA: TGTGCCAGCAGAATGACAGGGGTGGGTCAGCCCCAGCATTTT; CDR3: CASRMTGVGQPQHF
J: TRBJ2-2; V: TRBV30; size: .; D: TRBD1; length: 15; DNA: TGTGCCTGGAGTGTCGGGCAGGGGGCAACCGGGGAGCTGTTTTTT; CDR3: CAWSVGQGATGELFF
J: TRBJ2-5; V: TRBV4-1; size: few; D: .; length: 15; DNA: TGCGCCAGCAGCCAAACGGGAGCCTTGGGGGAGACCCAGTACTTC; CDR3: CASSQTGALGETQYF
J: TRBJ2-2; V: TRBV11-3; size: .; D: .; length: 13; DNA: TGTGCCAGCAGCCAAAGCACCACCGGGGAGCTGTTTTTT; CDR3: CASSQSTTGELFF
J: TRBJ1-2; V: TRBV11-2; size: few; D: .; length: 15; DNA: TGTGCCAGCAACCCAGGGGCCCGGGAATACTATGGCTACACCTTC; CDR3: CASNPGAREYYGYTF
J: TRBJ2-2; V: TRBV9; size: few; D: TRBD2; length: 16; DNA: TGTGCCAGCAGCGTAGCGAGCGGGACTAGGAACGGGGAGCTGTTTTTT; CDR3: CASSVASGTRNGELFF
J: TRBJ2-1; V: TRBV11-2; size: .; D: .; length: 14; DNA: TGTGCCAGCAGATTTAGTCCTAGTTACAATGAGCAGTTCTTC; CDR3: CASRFSPSYNEQFF
J: TRBJ1-3; V: TRBV30; size: .; D: .; length: 11; DNA: TGTGCCTGGACAGGTGGAAACACCATATATTTT; CDR3: CAWTGGNTIYF
J: TRBJ1-1; V: TRBV19; size: few; D: .; length: 15; DNA: TGTGCCAGCGGCAGAGATGGTTCAGGGAACACTGAAGCTTTCTTT; CDR3: CASGRDGSGNTEAFF
J: TRBJ1-2; V: TRBV4-3; size: few; D: .; length: 15; DNA: TGCGCCAGCAGCCAAGGAGCGGTTTCCCCCTATGGCTACACCTTC; CDR3: CASSQGAVSPYGYTF
J: TRBJ1-5; V: TRBV30; size: .; D: .; length: 13; DNA: TGTGCCTGGAGTGTACTACGCAATCAGCCCCAGCATTTT; CDR3: CAWSVLRNQPQHF
J: TRBJ2-7; V: TRBV29-1; size: .; D: TRBD2; length: 13; DNA: TGCAGCGTTGCAGGGCGGGGGGCTTACGAGCAGTACTTC; CDR3: CSVAGRGAYEQYF
J: TRBJ2-5; V: TRBV11-2; size: .; D: .; length: 18; DNA: TGTGCCAGCAGCCTCCTCAGCCGGGTTCCTCGGGGAGGAGAGACCCAGTACTTC; CDR3: CASSLLSRVPRGGETQYF
J: TRBJ2-3; V: TRBV27; size: .; D: .; length: 14; DNA: TGTGCCAGCAGCCGACTGGTAGCCACAGATACGCAGTATTTT; CDR3: CASSRLVATDTQYF
J: TRBJ2-1; V: TRBV9; size: .; D: TRBD2; length: 17; DNA: TGTGCCAGCGGTGGTAAGCGGGGGGGCGATAGTTTGAATGAGCAGTTCTTC; CDR3: CASGGKRGGDSLNEQFF
J: TRBJ2-7; V: TRBV5-1; size: .; D: .; length: 15; DNA: TGCGCCAGCAGCGGAACTGGCTTAGCGCACTACGAGCAGTACTTC; CDR3: CASSGTGLAHYEQYF
J: TRBJ2-1; V: TRBV11-1; size: few; D: TRBD1; length: 14; DNA: TGTGCCAGCAGCAGACAGGGTGATTACAATGAGCAGTTCTTC; CDR3: CASSRQGDYNEQFF
J: TRBJ2-3; V: TRBV7-6; size: .; D: TRBD1; length: 14; DNA: TGTGCCAGCAGCCCCAGACAGGGTCCAGATACGCAGTATTTT; CDR3: CASSPRQGPDTQYF
J: TRBJ2-7; V: TRBV7-9; size: few; D: .; length: 11; DNA: TGTGCCAGCAGCCGCAGGAACGAGCAGTACTTC; CDR3: CASSRRNEQYF
J: TRBJ2-7; V: TRBV7-2; size: few; D: TRBD1; length: 12; DNA: TGTGCCAGCAGCTTCGGACAGGGTGAGCAGTACTTC; CDR3: CASSFGQGEQYF
J: TRBJ2-7; V: TRBV6-5; size: few; D: .; length: 14; DNA: TGTGCCAGCAGTTACTCGCATAGCTCCTACGAGCAGTACTTC; CDR3: CASSYSHSSYEQYF
J: TRBJ2-1; V: TRBV11-2; size: .; D: TRBD2; length: 16; DNA: TGTGCCAGCAGCCCCCGCCGGGCGGGAGGGCCGGGTGAGCAGTTCTTC; CDR3: CASSPRRAGGPGEQFF
J: TRBJ2-3; V: TRBV5-1; size: few; D: .; length: 14; DNA: TGCGCCAGCAGCTTGGGGAGGGCCACAGATACGCAGTATTTT; CDR3: CASSLGRATDTQYF
J: TRBJ2-3; V: TRBV30; size: .; D: TRBD2; length: 13; DNA: TGTGCCTGGAGGACTAGCGGGACAGATACGCAGTATTTT; CDR3: CAWRTSGTDTQYF
J: TRBJ2-7; V: TRBV5-1; size: few; D: .; length: 13; DNA: TGCGCCAGCAGCTTGGGTCCGGGCGGGGAGCAGTACTTC; CDR3: CASSLGPGGEQYF
J: TRBJ1-3; V: TRBV14; size: .; D: .; length: 13; DNA: TGTGCCAGCAGCCAAGATCCCTACAGGGAGCCCACTTTT; CDR3: CASSQDPYREPTF
J: TRBJ1-1; V: TRBV30; size: .; D: .; length: 12; DNA: TGTGCCTCTGACCGGGGTTTGACTGAAGCTTTCTTT; CDR3: CASDRGLTEAFF
J: TRBJ1-6; V: TRBV5-1; size: few; D: TRBD1; length: 15; DNA: TGCGCCAGCAGCGAGAGGACAGGGGGCAATTCACCCCTCCACTTT; CDR3: CASSERTGGNSPLHF
J: TRBJ1-5; V: TRBV4-3; size: .; D: .; length: 15; DNA: TGCGCCAGCAGCCAAGATTCCGGGAGCAATCAGCCCCAGCATTTT; CDR3: CASSQDSGSNQPQHF
J: TRBJ2-7; V: TRBV11-3; size: .; D: .; length: 14; DNA: TGTGCCAGCAGCTTGACAGGCCTCTCCTACGAGCAGTACTTC; CDR3: CASSLTGLSYEQYF